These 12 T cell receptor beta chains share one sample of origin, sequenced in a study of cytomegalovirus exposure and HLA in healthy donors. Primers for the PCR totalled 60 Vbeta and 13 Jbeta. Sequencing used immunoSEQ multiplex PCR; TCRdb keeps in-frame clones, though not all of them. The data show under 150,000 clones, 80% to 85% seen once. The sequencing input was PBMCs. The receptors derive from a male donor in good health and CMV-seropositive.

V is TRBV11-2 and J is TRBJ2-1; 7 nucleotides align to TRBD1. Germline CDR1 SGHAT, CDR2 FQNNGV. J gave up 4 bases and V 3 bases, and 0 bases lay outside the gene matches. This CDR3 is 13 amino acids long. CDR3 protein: CASSLTGYNEQFF. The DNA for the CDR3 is TGTGCCAGCAGCTTGACAGGGTACAATGAGCAGTTCTTC. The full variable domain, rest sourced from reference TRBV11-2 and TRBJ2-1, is EAGVAQSPRYKIIEKRQSVAFWCNPISGHATLYWYQQILGQGPKLLIQFQNNGVVDDSQLPKDRFSAERLKGVDSTLKIQPAKLEDSAVYLCASSLTGYNEQFFGPGTRLTVL.

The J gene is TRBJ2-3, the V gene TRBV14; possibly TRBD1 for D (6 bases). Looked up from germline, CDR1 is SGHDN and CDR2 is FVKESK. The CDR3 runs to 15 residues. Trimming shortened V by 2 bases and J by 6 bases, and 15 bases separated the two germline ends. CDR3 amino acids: CASSQSKGVLDTQYF. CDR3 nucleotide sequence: TGTGCCAGCAGCCAAAGTAAGGGGGTTCTCGATACGCAGTATTTT. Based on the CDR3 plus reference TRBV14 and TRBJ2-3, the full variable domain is EAGVTQFPSHSVIEKGQTVTLRCDPISGHDNLYWYRRVMGKEIKFLLHFVKESKQDESGMPNNRFLAERTGGTYSTLKVQPAELEDSGVYFCASSQSKGVLDTQYFGPGTRLTVL.

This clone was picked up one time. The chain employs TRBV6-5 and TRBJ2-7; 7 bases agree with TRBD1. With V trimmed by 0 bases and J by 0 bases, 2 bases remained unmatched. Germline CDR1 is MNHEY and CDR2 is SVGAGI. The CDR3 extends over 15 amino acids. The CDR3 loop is CASSYSTGHSYEQYF. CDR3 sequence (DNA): TGTGCCAGCAGTTACTCGACAGGGCACTCCTACGAGCAGTACTTC.

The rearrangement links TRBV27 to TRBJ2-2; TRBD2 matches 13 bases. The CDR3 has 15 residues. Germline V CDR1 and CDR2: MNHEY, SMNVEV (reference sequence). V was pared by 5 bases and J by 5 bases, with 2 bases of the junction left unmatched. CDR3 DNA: TGTGCCAGCAGTCCGGGACTAGCGGGAACCGGGGAGCTGTTTTTT. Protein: CASSPGLAGTGELFF.

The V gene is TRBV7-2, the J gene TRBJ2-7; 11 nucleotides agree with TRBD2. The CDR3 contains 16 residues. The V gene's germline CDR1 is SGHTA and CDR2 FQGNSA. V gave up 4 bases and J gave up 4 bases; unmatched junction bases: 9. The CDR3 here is CASSSRTSGSSYEQYF. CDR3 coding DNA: TGTGCCAGCAGCTCCCGAACTAGCGGGAGTTCTTACGAGCAGTACTTC.

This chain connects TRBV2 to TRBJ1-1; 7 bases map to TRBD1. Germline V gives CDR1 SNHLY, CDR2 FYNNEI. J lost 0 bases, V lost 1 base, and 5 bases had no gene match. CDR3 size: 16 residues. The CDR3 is CASSEGGTALNTEAFF. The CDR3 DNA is TGTGCCAGCAGTGAAGGTGGGACAGCTCTGAACACTGAAGCTTTCTTT.

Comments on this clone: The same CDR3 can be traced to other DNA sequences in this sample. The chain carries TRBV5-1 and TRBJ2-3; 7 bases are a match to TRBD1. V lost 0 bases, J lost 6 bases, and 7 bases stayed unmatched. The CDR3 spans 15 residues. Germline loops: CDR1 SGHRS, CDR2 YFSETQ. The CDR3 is CASSLVATGTDTQYF. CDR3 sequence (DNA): TGCGCCAGCAGCTTGGTCGCGACAGGGACGGATACGCAGTATTTT.

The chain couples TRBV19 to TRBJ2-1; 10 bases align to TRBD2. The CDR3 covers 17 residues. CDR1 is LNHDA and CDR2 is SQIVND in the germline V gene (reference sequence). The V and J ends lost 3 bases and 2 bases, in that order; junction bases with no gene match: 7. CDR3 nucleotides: TGTGCCAGTAGTATCCCGACTAGCGGGCCCGCCTACAATGAGCAGTTCTTC. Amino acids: CASSIPTSGPAYNEQFF.

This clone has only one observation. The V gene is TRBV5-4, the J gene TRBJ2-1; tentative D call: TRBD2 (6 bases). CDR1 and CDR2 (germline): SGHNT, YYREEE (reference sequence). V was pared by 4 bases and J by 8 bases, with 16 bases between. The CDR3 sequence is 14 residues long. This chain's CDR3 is CASSHGDSHDEQFF. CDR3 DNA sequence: TGTGCCAGCAGCCATGGGGACTCTCACGATGAGCAGTTCTTC.

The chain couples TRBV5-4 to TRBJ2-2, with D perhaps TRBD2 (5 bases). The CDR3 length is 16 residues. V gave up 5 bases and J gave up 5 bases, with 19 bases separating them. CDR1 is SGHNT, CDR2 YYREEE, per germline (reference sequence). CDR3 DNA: TGTGCCAGCAGTTCAGCGGCCCGTCTTGAGACCGGGGAGCTGTTTTTT. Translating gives CASSSAARLETGELFF.

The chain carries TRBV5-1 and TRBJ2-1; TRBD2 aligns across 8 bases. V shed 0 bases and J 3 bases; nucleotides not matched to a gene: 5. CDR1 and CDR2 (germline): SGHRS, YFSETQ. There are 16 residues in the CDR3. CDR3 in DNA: TGCGCCAGCAGCTTGGGGACTAGCCTGAACTACAATGAGCAGTTCTTC. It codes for CASSLGTSLNYNEQFF.

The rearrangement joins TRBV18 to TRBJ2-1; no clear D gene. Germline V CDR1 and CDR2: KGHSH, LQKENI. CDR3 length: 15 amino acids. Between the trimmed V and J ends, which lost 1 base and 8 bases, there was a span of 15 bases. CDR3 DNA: TGTGCCAGCTCACCACACCCAGGCGTGCCCCATGAGCAGTTCTTC. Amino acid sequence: CASSPHPGVPHEQFF.